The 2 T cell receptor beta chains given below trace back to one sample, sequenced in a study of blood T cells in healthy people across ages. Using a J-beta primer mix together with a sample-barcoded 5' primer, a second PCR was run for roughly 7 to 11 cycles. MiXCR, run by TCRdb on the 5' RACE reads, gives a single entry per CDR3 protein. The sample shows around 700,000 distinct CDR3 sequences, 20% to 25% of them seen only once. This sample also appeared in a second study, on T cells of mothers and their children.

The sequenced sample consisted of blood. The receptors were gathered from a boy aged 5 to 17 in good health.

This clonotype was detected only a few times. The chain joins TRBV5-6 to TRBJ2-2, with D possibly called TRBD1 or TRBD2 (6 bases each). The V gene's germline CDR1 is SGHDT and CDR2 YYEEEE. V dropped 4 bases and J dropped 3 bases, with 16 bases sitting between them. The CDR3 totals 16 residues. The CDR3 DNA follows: TGTGCCAGCAGCCGGCGGCGGGACATCCACACCGGGGAGCTGTTTTTT. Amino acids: CASSRRRDIHTGELFF.

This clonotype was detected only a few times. CDR3 loop: CSVAPEMYNEQFF. CDR3 bases: TGCAGCGTGGCCCCCGAAATGTACAATGAGCAGTTCTTC. This rearrangement joins TRBV29-1 to TRBJ2-1; no reliable D call. V gave up 6 bases and J gave up 4 bases, with 13 bases separating them. CDR1 and CDR2 (germline): SQVTM, ANQGSEA. This CDR3 has 13 residues.